Listed below are T cell receptor beta chains from one sample, sequenced in a study of OX40 agonist ivuxolimab in advanced cancers. The protocol was immunoSEQ multiplex PCR, while the TCRdb copy is restricted to in-frame clones and leaves out a portion. Among some 70,000 clones listed, approximately 89% were seen once. Sequences were derived from CD4+ or CD8+ T cells sorted from blood, sampled in a trial of the OX40 agonist ivuxolimab. The receptors come from an adult with an advanced solid tumor such as melanoma, head and neck, liver or kidney cancer. Each CDR3 is given with its conserved first and last residue. Each record gives: CDR3 DNA, CDR3 protein, D gene, V gene, J gene, clone size. D genes are given only for firm matches. Clone size, where shown, is once, few, many, or a class for clones that have expanded.

TGTGCCAGCAGCCCGGGACAGGGTGGAGATACGCAGTATTTT,CASSPGQGGDTQYF,TRBD1,TRBV7-9,TRBJ2-3,.
TGTGCCAGCAGGGTTCCGGGAGGAGAGACCCAGTACTTC,CASRVPGGETQYF,TRBD2,TRBV28,TRBJ2-5,.
TGTGCCAGTAGTATGCGAGGGTCGAACACTGAAGCTTTCTTT,CASSMRGSNTEAFF,.,TRBV19,TRBJ1-1,.
TGTGCCAGCAGCTTACAGGGTAGACAGGCCGGGGAGCTGTTTTTT,CASSLQGRQAGELFF,.,TRBV5-6,TRBJ2-2,.
TGTGCCAGTAGTGCCGGGACAGGGCGCAATCAGCCCCAGCATTTT,CASSAGTGRNQPQHF,TRBD1,TRBV19,TRBJ1-5,.
TGCGCCAGCAGCTCGACAGGGGAGGGCACCGGGGAGCTGTTTTTT,CASSSTGEGTGELFF,.,TRBV5-1,TRBJ2-2,.
TGTGCCGCCCATTCCGGGACAGGGGACGAGCAGTACTTC,CAAHSGTGDEQYF,TRBD1,TRBV10-3,TRBJ2-7,.
TGTGCCAGCAGCTCTGACAGGGGAGAGACTGAAGCTTTCTTT,CASSSDRGETEAFF,TRBD1,TRBV5-8,TRBJ1-1,.
TGTGCCAGCAGCTTAGCGGAAGTCCTCCAAGAGACCCAGTACTTC,CASSLAEVLQETQYF,.,TRBV7-9,TRBJ2-5,.
TGTGCCAGCAGCTACACGACAGGCCCGCAATCACCCCTCCACTTT,CASSYTTGPQSPLHF,.,TRBV7-2,TRBJ1-6,.
TGTGCCAGCAGCTTAGTAGCGGGGGGGCGCCGGTACAATGAGCAGTTCTTC,CASSLVAGGRRYNEQFF,TRBD2,TRBV7-2,TRBJ2-1,.
TGTGCCAGCAGGGGTTTAGCGGGGGAGACAGATACGCAGTATTTT,CASRGLAGETDTQYF,TRBD2,TRBV2,TRBJ2-3,.
TGTGCCAGTAGTATCTGGGACAGTAATCAGCCCCAGCATTTT,CASSIWDSNQPQHF,TRBD1,TRBV19,TRBJ1-5,.
TGTGCCAGCAGCCAGTACAGGGGTGAGGGGAATCAGCCCCAGCATTTT,CASSQYRGEGNQPQHF,TRBD1,TRBV7-8,TRBJ1-5,few
TGTGCCAGCAGCCCAAGGTACCTAGGTGAAAAACTGTTTTTT,CASSPRYLGEKLFF,.,TRBV7-8,TRBJ1-4,.
TGTGCCAGCAGGCCAGGGGGACTTTCTGGCTACACCTTC,CASRPGGLSGYTF,TRBD1,TRBV28,TRBJ1-2,once
TGTGCCAGCTCACCAATGGGGGGCGGAGATGGCTACACCTTC,CASSPMGGGDGYTF,.,TRBV18,TRBJ1-2,.
TGTGCCAGCAGCTTAGCGGGGGGGCAGGGCAATGAGCAGTTCTTC,CASSLAGGQGNEQFF,TRBD2,TRBV11-2,TRBJ2-1,.
TGTGCCAGCAGCGGGGGGGTAGCGGGAAGCCCCAGGGCCGGGGAGCTGTTTTTT,CASSGGVAGSPRAGELFF,TRBD2,TRBV7-8,TRBJ2-2,.
TGTGCCAGCGCGACTAGCCCGGGGGTCGAGCAGTACTTC,CASATSPGVEQYF,TRBD2,TRBV14,TRBJ2-7,.
TGCGCCAGCAGTTCCGGGACTAGTAGGGGTGGGGCCAACGTCCTGACTTTC,CASSSGTSRGGANVLTF,TRBD2,TRBV5-1,TRBJ2-6,.
TGTGCCAGCAGCTTAAACGTAGCTTCGTCCTACGAGCAGTACTTC,CASSLNVASSYEQYF,.,TRBV5-4,TRBJ2-7,.
TGTGCCAGTAGTGACAGAAGGAGGACTGAAGCTTTCTTT,CASSDRRRTEAFF,.,TRBV19,TRBJ1-1,.
TGTGCCAGCAGCCTGATGGGGGGCCTGGCGGATACGCAGTATTTT,CASSLMGGLADTQYF,.,TRBV11-2,TRBJ2-3,.
TGTGCCAGCAGCTCGACTAGCGGGGGGAGGAATGAGCAGTTCTTC,CASSSTSGGRNEQFF,TRBD2,TRBV7-3,TRBJ2-1,.
TGCGCCAGCAGCCAAGATCGGGACAGGGCGGGTGGCTACACCTTC,CASSQDRDRAGGYTF,TRBD1,TRBV4-1,TRBJ1-2,.
TGTGCCAGCAGCCCGGACCACACCCACACTGAAGCTTTCTTT,CASSPDHTHTEAFF,.,TRBV11-2,TRBJ1-1,once
TGCGCCAGCAGTGCAGGGACTAGCGGGAATAATGAGCAGTTCTTC,CASSAGTSGNNEQFF,TRBD2,TRBV10-1,TRBJ2-1,.
TGTGCCAGCAGCTCAGGAGATGCAGATACGCAGTATTTT,CASSSGDADTQYF,.,TRBV11-1,TRBJ2-3,.
TGTGCCAGCTCACTTTGGACGGCGAACACTGAAGCTTTCTTT,CASSLWTANTEAFF,.,TRBV18,TRBJ1-1,.
TGTGCCAGCAGCCCTGACAGGGGTCGATCATACGAGCAGTACTTC,CASSPDRGRSYEQYF,TRBD1,TRBV7-8,TRBJ2-7,.
TGCGCCAGCAGACCGGGACAGGGGGGCGATGAGCAGTTCTTC,CASRPGQGGDEQFF,TRBD1,TRBV10-1,TRBJ2-1,.
TGTGCCAGCCGAGACGCTAGCACAGATACGCAGTATTTT,CASRDASTDTQYF,.,TRBV5-4,TRBJ2-3,once
TGTGCCAGCACCCCCAAGTGGGGCACAGATACGCAGTATTTT,CASTPKWGTDTQYF,.,TRBV6-1,TRBJ2-3,once
TGTGCCAGCAGTCGTACCGGGACACAACCAACTATTGGCTACACCTTC,CASSRTGTQPTIGYTF,.,TRBV28,TRBJ1-2,once
TGTGCCAGCAGCCGGACAGGGGGCGTCGGCTACACCTTC,CASSRTGGVGYTF,TRBD1,TRBV27,TRBJ1-2,.
TGTGCCAGCAGTTACTCCCCGACGGACTCCTACGAGCAGTACTTC,CASSYSPTDSYEQYF,.,TRBV6-5,TRBJ2-7,.
TGTGCCAGTAGTATAGAATTGCAGATGGGAACGCAGCCCCAGCATTTT,CASSIELQMGTQPQHF,.,TRBV19,TRBJ1-5,once
TGCGCCAGCAGTCACCCGGGACAGGGGGACGTGGTTGAGTGGCAGCCCCAGCATTTT,CASSHPGQGDVVEWQPQHF,TRBD1,TRBV23-1,TRBJ1-5,once
TGTGCCATCAGTGAGTCGATCACTTCCTACGAGCAGTACTTC,CAISESITSYEQYF,.,TRBV10-3,TRBJ2-7,.
TGTGCCAGCAGTTACTCGCCGAGGGGTCTCTACGAGCAGTACTTC,CASSYSPRGLYEQYF,.,TRBV6-5,TRBJ2-7,.
TGTGCCAGCAGCTCGGGACTAGCGGGTTTGATGCAGTTCTTC,CASSSGLAGLMQFF,TRBD2,TRBV7-2,TRBJ2-1,once
TGTGCCAGTAGTACCACACCCCTAGACAGGGGGACTAACTATGGCTACACCTTC,CASSTTPLDRGTNYGYTF,TRBD1,TRBV19,TRBJ1-2,.
TGCGCCAGCAGCTTAGCGGGTGGGAACACTGAAGCTTTCTTT,CASSLAGGNTEAFF,.,TRBV5-1,TRBJ1-1,.
TGTGCCACCAGCAGAGTAGCCAAGGGCTACAATGAGCAGTTCTTC,CATSRVAKGYNEQFF,.,TRBV15,TRBJ2-1,.
TGTGCCAGCAGCTTATCATCCAGGGACACAGATACGCAGTATTTT,CASSLSSRDTDTQYF,.,TRBV7-8,TRBJ2-3,.
TGCAGCGCCGGACAGGGCTCAGGAGAGACCCAGTACTTC,CSAGQGSGETQYF,TRBD1,TRBV29-1,TRBJ2-5,.
TGTGCCAGCAGCTTGCGGGTCAGGGTCGAGCAGTACTTC,CASSLRVRVEQYF,.,TRBV5-4,TRBJ2-7,.
TGTGCCAGCAGTCCCCCAGCGGGAGGGTCCTACGAGCAGTACTTC,CASSPPAGGSYEQYF,TRBD2,TRBV28,TRBJ2-7,.
TGTGCCAGCAGTTTGGTCAGGGGGACTTCACCCCTCCACTTT,CASSLVRGTSPLHF,TRBD1,TRBV27,TRBJ1-6,.